These 8 T cell receptor beta chains were sequenced from one sample in a study of a mutant IDH1 vaccine in newly diagnosed glioma. This table comes from immunoSEQ multiplex PCR, and its TCRdb copy is limited to in-frame clones, with some not included. The top ten hold about 4.6% of the sample, which has around 50,000 clones, over 80% seen once. Time point denoted: week 5, during vaccination. In the vaccine, a single dose held 300 ug of the mutant IDH1 20-mer peptide, along with topical imiquimod. These TCRs' antigens remain unknown. This sample comprised PBMCs, obtained from a glioma patient whose treatment included an IDH1 peptide vaccine. The receptors originated from a woman between 35 and 50 years old with glioma.

The chain employs TRBV6-5 and TRBJ1-1; TRBD1 matches at 8 bases. The germline V gene encodes CDR1 MNHEY and CDR2 SVGAGI. The CDR3 spans 16 residues. J lost 0 bases, V lost 0 bases, and 3 bases had no gene match. Here the CDR3 DNA reads TGTGCCAGCAGTTACTCGACAGGGGCCCTGAACACTGAAGCTTTCTTT. Its translation is CASSYSTGALNTEAFF.

The chain links TRBV4-1 to TRBJ2-6; 7 nucleotides agree with TRBD1. Trimming removed 0 bases from V and 4 bases from J; junction bases left unmatched: 3. The germline gives CDR1 MGHRA, CDR2 YSYEKL. There are 16 residues in the CDR3. This CDR3 reads CASSQERGLGANVLTF. Written as DNA, the CDR3 is TGCGCCAGCAGCCAAGAAAGGGGGCTCGGGGCCAACGTCCTGACTTTC.

V gene TRBV4-2 combines with J gene TRBJ2-2; a weak D match, TRBD1 (5 bases). Germline V gene sequence: CDR1 LGHNA, CDR2 YNFKEQ. The V end was cut by 1 base, the J end by 7 bases, with 10 bases between. The CDR3 is made up of 14 amino acids. This CDR3 reads CASSQAVRDGELFF. In DNA, the CDR3 is TGTGCCAGCAGCCAAGCGGTCAGGGACGGGGAGCTGTTTTTT.

The chain couples TRBV7-9 to TRBJ1-4, with D tentatively TRBD1 (6 bases). The CDR3 runs to 15 residues. Germline lookup yields CDR1 SEHNR and CDR2 FQNEAQ (reference sequence). With 2 bases removed from V and 5 bases from J, the gap between germline ends came to 12 bases. DNA of the CDR3: TGTGCCAGCAGCTTACAACAGGGACCGAATGAAAAACTGTTTTTT. Translation: CASSLQQGPNEKLFF.

The V call is TRBV29-1, the J call TRBJ2-7, with TRBD1 matching 7 bases. V shed 6 bases, J shed 2 bases, and the junction held 1 base outside the gene matches. The germline gives CDR1 SQVTM, CDR2 ANQGSEA. The CDR3 is 11 amino acids. The CDR3 bases are TGCAGCGTGGGACAGACCTACGAGCAGTACTTC. Translation: CSVGQTYEQYF.

This clone was picked up one time. The V call is TRBV7-9, the J call TRBJ2-7; the D gene could be TRBD1 or TRBD2 (5 bases each). Germline values: CDR1 SEHNR, CDR2 FQNEAQ (reference sequence). Trimming removed 5 bases at V and 4 bases at J, with 9 bases between. The CDR3 is 12 residues long. CDR3 sequence: CASSREGYEQYF. The CDR3 nucleotides read TGTGCCAGCAGCAGAGAGGGGTACGAGCAGTACTTC.

The V gene is TRBV4-1, the J gene TRBJ2-1; 8 bases map to TRBD2. The CDR3 spans 14 residues. From germline, CDR1 is MGHRA and CDR2 YSYEKL. With 4 bases clipped from V and 8 bases from J, the junction kept 7 bases outside the gene matches. CDR3 sequence reads: CASSRPGLDYEQFF. The CDR3 region has the DNA TGCGCCAGCAGCCGGCCGGGACTAGATTATGAGCAGTTCTTC.

The rearrangement links TRBV5-1 to TRBJ2-1, with D tentatively TRBD1 (5 bases). Germline V CDR1 and CDR2: SGHRS, YFSETQ. V was cut by 1 base and J by 4 bases, with 12 bases left in between. The CDR3 consists of 15 residues. The CDR3: CASSLFGQGYNEQFF. The CDR3 nucleotides read TGCGCCAGCAGCTTGTTTGGCCAGGGATACAATGAGCAGTTCTTC. Full variable domain (outside the CDR3, taken from reference TRBV5-1 and TRBJ2-1): KAGVTQTPRYLIKTRGQQVTLSCSPISGHRSVSWYQQTPGQGLQFLFEYFSETQRNKGNFPGRFSGRQFSNSRSEMNVSTLELGDSALYLCASSLFGQGYNEQFFGPGTRLTVL.